Shown below are 2 T cell receptor beta chains from a single sample sequenced in a study of T cells in Graves' hyperthyroidism and ophthalmopathy. TCR beta CDR3 regions were amplified from RNA transcripts. The HTBI set primed first-round TCR CDR3 RT-PCR. A single record per CDR3 protein comes from TCRdb applying MiXCR to the multiplex PCR reads. This table has hundreds of thousands of distinct CDR3 sequences, approximately 15% appearing once. The sample consisted of blood. These receptors originate from a man younger than 35 with Graves' ophthalmopathy.

The chain uses TRBV10-3 and TRBJ2-2, with D perhaps TRBD1 or TRBD2 (5 bases each). The CDR3 sequence is 12 residues long. Germline V CDR1 and CDR2: ENHRY, SYGVKD. Deletions cut 6 bases from V and 7 bases from J, with 9 bases between. CDR3 bases: TGTGCCATCAGCGGGGCGATCGGGGAGCTGTTTTTT. Its protein product is CAISGAIGELFF.

This clonotype was observed many times. This chain uses TRBV3-1 with TRBJ2-7; 8 nucleotides agree with TRBD1. V dropped 4 bases and J dropped 3; count of bases not matched to a gene: 5. Germline V gene data show CDR1 as LGHDT and CDR2 as YNNKEL (reference sequence). The CDR3 totals 14 residues. The DNA of the CDR3 is TGTGCCAGCAGCCCAGTGACAGGGGTCTACGAGCAGTACTTC. Residues: CASSPVTGVYEQYF.